Included here is one T cell receptor (beta chain) sequence, with context. The antigen is not known. Germline-derived CDR1 and CDR2 are SGDLS and YYNGEE. The CDR3 totals 14 residues. V lost 3 bases and J lost 3, with 9 bases in between. Profiling relied on immunoSEQ multiplex PCR, and the TCRdb table lists in-frame clones only, not all of them. The table lists 30,000 to 40,000 clones, 80% to 95% of them singletons, with about 2.2% in the top ten. The sample comes from a study of T cells in tuberculosis. The study, taken as a whole, reports: Shorter CDR3-alpha in active tuberculosis partly drove smaller distances.

The V gene is TRBV9, the J gene TRBJ1-4; the D gene is possibly TRBD1 (5 bases). This TCR derives from a donor aged 10-30 years with latent tuberculosis or without tuberculosis infection. Sequencing was performed on PBMCs. The chain's CDR3 is CASSGGTANEKLFF. For the CDR3, the DNA is TGTGCCAGCAGCGGCGGGACTGCTAATGAAAAACTGTTTTTT.